This T cell receptor (beta chain) stems from a study of shared clonotypes between healthy human individuals. About the study: Donors had three CD4 naive, three CD4 memory, two CD8 naive and one CD8 memory plate apiece.

200 ng DNA, around 30,000 T cell genomes, went into each sorted-subset replicate PCR. Per the authors' pipeline: ImmunoSEQ gave junction-only sequences without quality scores, so filtering differed. Repertoires were generated with immunoSEQ multiplex PCR, while TCRdb's copy carries only in-frame clones and drops some. That table supplies the V and J calls and clone size; D and trimming were determined from the DNA. The sample includes around 2,000,000 clones, over 85% of them seen just once. CD45RO negativity and positive selection for CCR7 defined naive CD8 cells, a population that excluded terminally differentiated effector memory CD45RA+ cells. Only Caucasian adults living in Nashville, Tennessee served as donors. The receptor was isolated from a man aged 18-30 years in good health. Material: naive CD8+ T cells sorted from blood.

The CDR3: CASSQEEVGGETQYF. DNA of the CDR3: TGTGCCAGCAGCCAAGAAGAGGTCGGAGGAGAGACCCAGTACTTC. This chain uses TRBV14 with TRBJ2-5, with D perhaps TRBD2 (5 bases). Deletions cut 0 bases from V and 4 bases from J, with 12 bases between. The germline CDR1 and CDR2 sequences are SGHDN and FVKESK. CDR3 length: 15 amino acids.